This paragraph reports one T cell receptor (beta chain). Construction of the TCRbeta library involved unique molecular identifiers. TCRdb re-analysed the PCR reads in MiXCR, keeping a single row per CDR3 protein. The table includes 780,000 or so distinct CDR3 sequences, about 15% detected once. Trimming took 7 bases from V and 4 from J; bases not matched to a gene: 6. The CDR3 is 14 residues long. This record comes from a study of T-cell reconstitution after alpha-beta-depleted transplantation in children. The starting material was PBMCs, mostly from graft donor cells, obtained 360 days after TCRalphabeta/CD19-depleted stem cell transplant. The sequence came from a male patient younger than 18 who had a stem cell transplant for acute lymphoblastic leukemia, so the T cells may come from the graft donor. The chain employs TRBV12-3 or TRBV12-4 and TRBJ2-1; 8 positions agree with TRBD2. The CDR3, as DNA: TGTGCCAGCATTCCGGGACTAGAGTACAATGAGCAGTTCTTC. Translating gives CASIPGLEYNEQFF.